The present T cell receptor (beta chain) was sequenced within a study of T-cell reconstitution after alpha-beta-depleted transplantation in children. Many counts were recorded for this clonotype. Preparation of the TCRbeta library involved a method that used unique molecular identifiers. TCRdb analysed the PCR reads with MiXCR anew, one entry per CDR3 protein. The sample carries some 280,000 distinct CDR3 sequences, 9.5% to 10% recorded once. Trimming shortened V by 0 bases and J by 6 bases, and 14 bases separated the two germline ends. CDR3 length: 15 amino acids. CDR1 is LGHDT, CDR2 YNNKEL, per germline (reference sequence).

This rearrangement joins TRBV3-1 to TRBJ1-1; D unresolved. Source: PBMCs from the stem cell graft donor, taken from the stem cell graft. The sequence came from a human donor who donated a stem cell graft to a child with SCID. The CDR3 bases are TGTGCCAGCAGCCAAGATGGGCGATCCGGTGCTGAAGCTTTCTTT. It encodes CASSQDGRSGAEAFF. The full variable domain, rest sourced from reference TRBV3-1 and TRBJ1-1, is DTAVSQTPKYLVTQMGNDKSIKCEQNLGHDTMYWYKQDSKKFLKIMFSYNNKELIINETVPNRFSPKSPDKAHLNLHINSLELGDSAVYFCASSQDGRSGAEAFFGQGTRLTVV.